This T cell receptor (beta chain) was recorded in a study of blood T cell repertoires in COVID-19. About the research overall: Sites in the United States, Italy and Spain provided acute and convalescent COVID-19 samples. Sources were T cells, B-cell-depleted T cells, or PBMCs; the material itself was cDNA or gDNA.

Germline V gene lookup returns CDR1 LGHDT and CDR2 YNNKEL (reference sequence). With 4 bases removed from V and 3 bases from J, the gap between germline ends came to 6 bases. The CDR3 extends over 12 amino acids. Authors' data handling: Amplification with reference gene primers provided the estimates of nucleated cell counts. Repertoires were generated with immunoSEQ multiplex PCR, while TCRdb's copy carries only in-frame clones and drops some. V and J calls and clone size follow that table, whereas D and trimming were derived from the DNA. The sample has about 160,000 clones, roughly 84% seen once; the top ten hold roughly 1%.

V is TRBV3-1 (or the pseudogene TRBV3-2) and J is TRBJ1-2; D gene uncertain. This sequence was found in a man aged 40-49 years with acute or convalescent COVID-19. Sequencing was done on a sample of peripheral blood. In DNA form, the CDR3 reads TGTGCCAGCAGCCTGGGCCACTATGGCTACACCTTC. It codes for CASSLGHYGYTF.